The 26 T cell receptor beta chains given below trace back to one sample, sequenced in a study of blood T cell repertoires in COVID-19. Produced via immunoSEQ multiplex PCR; TCRdb's table is partial and in-frame only. The table lists roughly 46,000 clones, roughly 85% of them singletons. The sequencing sample was made of peripheral blood. The receptor set was obtained from a human donor in a cohort sampled during active COVID-19. The donor label of this sample is uncertain.

J is TRBJ2-7 and V is TRBV12-3 or TRBV12-4, with D unresolved. V was trimmed by 5 bases and J by 4 bases, leaving 9 bases between them. The CDR3 is 12 residues long. The CDR3 nucleotides are TGTGCCAGCAGTCCTCGAGGATACGAGCAGTACTTC. This gives the protein CASSPRGYEQYF.

The chain carries TRBV9 and TRBJ1-5; 8 positions match TRBD1. The CDR3 spans 14 residues. Per germline, CDR1 SGDLS and CDR2 YYNGEE. The trim removed 3 bases at V and 5 bases at J, leaving 4 bases unmatched. CDR3 bases: TGTGCCAGCAGCGCGACAGGGGTGGATCAGCCCCAGCATTTT. Translation gives CASSATGVDQPQHF.

V usage is TRBV5-1 and J usage is TRBJ1-6, with D perhaps TRBD1 (6 bases). CDR3 length: 15 residues. V was shortened by 3 bases and J by 9 bases, with 16 bases between the two germline ends. Germline CDR1 reads SGHRS; CDR2 reads YFSETQ. CDR3 coding DNA: TGCGCCAGCAGCTCCGGTACAGGGAACGGTTCACCCCTCCACTTT. Translation gives CASSSGTGNGSPLHF. Complete variable domain (other parts from reference TRBV5-1 and TRBJ1-6): KAGVTQTPRYLIKTRGQQVTLSCSPISGHRSVSWYQQTPGQGLQFLFEYFSETQRNKGNFPGRFSGRQFSNSRSEMNVSTLELGDSALYLCASSSGTGNGSPLHFGNGTRLTVT.

In DNA form, the CDR3 reads TGTGCCAGCAGTGGCGGACAGACTCGTCAGCAGTACTTC. Translation: CASSGGQTRQQYF. The chain employs TRBV28 and TRBJ2-7; a weak D match, TRBD1 (6 bases). The CDR3 spans 13 residues. CDR1 and CDR2 from the germline V gene are MDHEN and SYDVKM. Trimming pared 5 bases from V and 8 bases from J, leaving 16 bases between.

J is TRBJ1-2 and V is TRBV5-1, with D perhaps TRBD1 (6 bases). The V and J ends lost 2 bases and 4 bases respectively, with 15 bases between them. Germline V CDR1 and CDR2: SGHRS, YFSETQ. This CDR3 comprises 15 residues. As DNA, the CDR3 is TGCGCCAGCAGCTTATTTCAGGGAGGGGGCTATGGCTACACCTTC. Translated, it gives CASSLFQGGGYGYTF.

The J gene is TRBJ2-5, the V gene TRBV5-4, with D possibly being TRBD2 (6 bases). Germline assignment: CDR1 SGHNT and CDR2 YYREEE (reference sequence). There are 14 residues in the CDR3. V was clipped by 4 bases and J by 2 bases, with 12 bases between them. The CDR3 nucleotides read TGTGCCAGCAGCCGCTCCGGGAGTCAAGAGACCCAGTACTTC. It is translated as CASSRSGSQETQYF.

This clone was picked up one time. V and J are TRBV7-9 and TRBJ2-3, with 7 bases matching TRBD2. The CDR3 length is 17 residues. Germline V gene lookup returns CDR1 SEHNR and CDR2 FQNEAQ (reference sequence). Trimming took 5 bases from V and 2 from J; bases not matched to a gene: 13. The CDR3 is CASSPPWGQRDTDTQYF. CDR3 coding DNA: TGTGCCAGCAGCCCCCCATGGGGCCAGCGGGACACAGATACGCAGTATTTT.

This CDR3 is CATSRHSSGNTIYF. Written as DNA, the CDR3 is TGTGCCACCAGCAGACACAGTTCTGGAAACACCATATATTTT. The chain recombines TRBV15 with TRBJ1-3; D is undetermined. Per the germline V gene, CDR1 is LNHNV and CDR2 is YYDKDF (reference sequence). CDR3 length equals 14 residues. The V and J ends lost 2 bases and 1 base respectively, with 6 bases between them.

V and J are TRBV7-2 and TRBJ2-7; TRBD1 might be the D (6 bases). CDR3 length: 14 amino acids. Germline V gene sequence: CDR1 SGHTA, CDR2 FQGNSA. V was shortened by 4 bases and J by 4 bases, with 14 bases between the two germline ends. Here the CDR3 DNA reads TGTGCCAGCAGCTCCGGACAGACCACTTACGAGCAGTACTTC. Translation gives CASSSGQTTYEQYF.

This sequence joins TRBV7-2 and TRBJ1-2; the D gene is possibly TRBD1 (6 bases). CDR1 and CDR2 from the germline V gene are SGHTA and FQGNSA. Trimming took 5 bases from V and 2 from J, leaving 9 bases between them. The CDR3 length is 13 residues. This chain's CDR3 is CASSPQGNYGYTF. The CDR3 DNA follows: TGTGCCAGCAGCCCCCAGGGGAACTATGGCTACACCTTC. The entire variable domain, with the rest obtained from reference TRBV7-2 and TRBJ1-2, is as follows: GAGVSQSPSNKVTEKGKDVELRCDPISGHTALYWYRQSLGQGLEFLIYFQGNSAPDKSGLPSDRFSAERTGGSVSTLTIQRTQQEDSAVYLCASSPQGNYGYTFGSGTRLTVV.

V is TRBV7-2 and J is TRBJ2-7; D is perhaps TRBD1 (6 bases). CDR3 length: 14 amino acids. Between the trimmed V and J ends, which lost 5 bases and 2 bases, there was a span of 13 bases. CDR1 SGHTA and CDR2 FQGNSA come from the germline V gene. The CDR3 DNA is TGTGCCAGCAGCAACAACAGGGCGGCCTACGAGCAGTACTTC. Amino acids: CASSNNRAAYEQYF.

A single count supports this clone. This sequence joins TRBV5-1 and TRBJ1-2; 7 positions match TRBD1. V lost 3 bases, J lost 4 bases, and 12 bases stayed unmatched. The CDR3 has 16 residues. CDR1 is SGHRS and CDR2 is YFSETQ in the germline V gene. CDR3: CASSSGGRSGGYGYTF. The CDR3 DNA sequence: TGCGCCAGCAGCTCAGGAGGGCGGTCAGGGGGCTATGGCTACACCTTC.

The chain couples TRBV6-4 to TRBJ2-5; tentatively, D is TRBD1 (5 bases). Germline V lookup: CDR1 MRHNA, CDR2 SNTAGT. CDR3 length: 12 amino acids. V lost 9 bases and J 4 bases, leaving 12 bases between the germline ends. CDR3 coding DNA: TGTGCCAGGGGGCTCCTATTAGAGACCCAGTACTTC. This encodes CARGLLLETQYF.

The gene calls are TRBV19 and TRBJ2-2, with a weak D call TRBD1 (5 bases). This CDR3 comprises 15 residues. The germline gives CDR1 LNHDA, CDR2 SQIVND (reference sequence). V was clipped by 2 bases and J by 2 bases, with 9 bases between them. CDR3 protein: CASSISTDNTGELFF. The CDR3 coding sequence is TGTGCCAGTAGTATATCGACAGATAACACCGGGGAGCTGTTTTTT.

There are a few counts of this clone. The junction shows a germline mismatch at one end, possibly a read error. The V call is TRBV7-4, the J call TRBJ1-6; D remains ambiguous. The CDR3 is made up of 20 amino acids. Per germline, CDR1 SGHVT and CDR2 SQSDAQ. The CDR3 DNA is TGTGCCAGCAACTTAGTTCCGGGGTCTCATTCAAGCTCCTATAATTCACCCCTCCACTTT. Translating gives CASNLVPGSHSSSYNSPLHF. Together with reference TRBV7-4 and TRBJ1-6, the CDR3 gives the full variable domain: GAGVSQSPRYKVAKRGRDVALRCDSISGHVTLYWYRQTLGQGSEVLTYSQSDAQRDKSGRPSGRFSAERPERSVSTLKIQRTEQGDSAVYLCASNLVPGSHSSSYNSPLHFGNGTRLTVT.

The V gene is TRBV4-1, the J gene TRBJ2-7; 7 bases map to TRBD1. Germline trimming cut 6 bases from V and 2 bases from J; bases unmatched to any gene: 13. Germline V gene sequence: CDR1 MGHRA, CDR2 YSYEKL. The CDR3 length is 16 residues. The CDR3: CASSREPGQTTYEQYF. The CDR3 DNA is TGCGCCAGCAGTCGCGAGCCGGGACAGACAACCTACGAGCAGTACTTC.

The V gene is TRBV3-1 (or the pseudogene TRBV3-2), the J gene TRBJ2-7, with TRBD2 matching over 7 bases. V dropped 1 base and J dropped 12; count of bases not matched to a gene: 9. Germline V lookup: CDR1 LGHDT, CDR2 YNNKEL (reference sequence). The CDR3 covers 13 residues. The CDR3 region is CASSQVAGGGLYF. CDR3 nucleotides: TGTGCCAGCAGCCAAGTGGCCGGGGGAGGGTTGTACTTC.

This clone was observed once. The V and J genes are TRBV4-3 and TRBJ2-1; tentative D call: TRBD1 (7 bases). V was clipped by 4 bases and J by 4 bases, with 17 bases between them. Germline CDR1 is LGHNA and CDR2 is YSLEER. CDR3 length: 16 residues. CDR3 bases: TGCGCCAGCAGCCGGGGAGGACAGGCTTCTTACAATGAGCAGTTCTTC. Translation: CASSRGGQASYNEQFF.

V usage is TRBV28 and J usage is TRBJ2-1, with TRBD2 identical over 7 bases. The CDR3 has 18 residues. The germline gives CDR1 MDHEN, CDR2 SYDVKM. V was clipped by 6 bases and J by 4 bases; unmatched bases: 18. CDR3 bases: TGTGCCAGCAGCCATCTCGCAGGTTCTAGCGGCGCTTACAATGAGCAGTTCTTC. Residues: CASSHLAGSSGAYNEQFF.

In DNA, the CDR3 is TGTGCCAGCAGCCCTCGACAGGGACCTAACTATGGCTACACCTTC. Translated: CASSPRQGPNYGYTF. The chain is built from TRBV13 and TRBJ1-2, with 7 nucleotides matching TRBD1. The CDR3 contains 15 residues. Losses at the gene ends were 5 bases for V and 0 bases for J; bases not matched to a gene: 6. Germline-derived CDR1 and CDR2 are PRHDT and FYEKMQ (reference sequence).

V usage is TRBV9 and J usage is TRBJ2-1; TRBD1 aligns across 7 bases. The trim removed 3 bases at V and 10 bases at J, leaving 7 bases unmatched. Germline CDR1 reads SGDLS; CDR2 reads YYNGEE. CDR3 size: 13 residues. CDR3 sequence (DNA): TGTGCCAGCAGCGCAGACAGGGAATACGAGCAGTTCTTC. Protein: CASSADREYEQFF.

This clone was seen more than once but under ten times. The chain links TRBV2 to TRBJ1-5, with D maybe TRBD1 (5 bases). V was clipped by 8 bases and J by 4 bases, with 15 bases between them. Germline V gives CDR1 SNHLY, CDR2 FYNNEI. The CDR3 is 14 amino acids. CDR3 bases: TGTGCCAGCCAGGGCAGGGTAGGGAATCAGCCCCAGCATTTT. It codes for CASQGRVGNQPQHF.

The chain combines TRBV28 with TRBJ2-7, with 9 bases that match TRBD1. V lost 7 bases to trimming and J lost 4 bases; unmatched junction nucleotides: 11. Germline assignment: CDR1 MDHEN and CDR2 SYDVKM. This CDR3 spans 15 amino acids. CDR3: CASKMGQGVDYEQYF. The DNA of the CDR3 is TGTGCCAGCAAAATGGGACAGGGTGTGGATTACGAGCAGTACTTC.

The chain has TRBV10-3 and TRBJ2-3, with 11 bases that match TRBD1. The trim removed 9 bases at V and 5 bases at J, leaving 7 bases unmatched. The germline gives CDR1 ENHRY, CDR2 SYGVKD. The CDR3 consists of 14 residues. The CDR3 nucleotides are TGTGCCATGCGGACAGGGGGCTTAGGAGATACGCAGTATTTT. Protein sequence: CAMRTGGLGDTQYF.

The chain has TRBV7-8 and TRBJ1-1, with TRBD1 identical over 8 bases. V lost 5 bases to trimming and J lost 2 bases; unmatched junction nucleotides: 4. Germline CDR1 SGHVS, CDR2 FQNEAQ. CDR3 length: 14 residues. The CDR3 spells CASSRDRINTEAFF. The CDR3 DNA sequence: TGTGCCAGCAGCCGGGACAGGATCAACACTGAAGCTTTCTTT. The complete variable domain, with remaining parts taken from reference TRBV7-8 and TRBJ1-1, reads GAGVSQSPRYKVAKRGQDVALRCDPISGHVSLFWYQQALGQGPEFLTYFQNEAQLDKSGLPSDRFFAERPEGSVSTLKIQRTQQEDSAVYLCASSRDRINTEAFFGQGTRLTVV.

The gene calls are TRBV5-6 and TRBJ1-2; D gene ambiguous. This CDR3 region has 13 residues. Trimming took off 4 bases at V and 0 bases at J, with 7 bases between the two ends. CDR1 SGHDT and CDR2 YYEEEE come from the germline V gene. CDR3 coding DNA: TGTGCCAGCAGCATGGATACTAACTATGGCTACACCTTC. Translated, it gives CASSMDTNYGYTF.